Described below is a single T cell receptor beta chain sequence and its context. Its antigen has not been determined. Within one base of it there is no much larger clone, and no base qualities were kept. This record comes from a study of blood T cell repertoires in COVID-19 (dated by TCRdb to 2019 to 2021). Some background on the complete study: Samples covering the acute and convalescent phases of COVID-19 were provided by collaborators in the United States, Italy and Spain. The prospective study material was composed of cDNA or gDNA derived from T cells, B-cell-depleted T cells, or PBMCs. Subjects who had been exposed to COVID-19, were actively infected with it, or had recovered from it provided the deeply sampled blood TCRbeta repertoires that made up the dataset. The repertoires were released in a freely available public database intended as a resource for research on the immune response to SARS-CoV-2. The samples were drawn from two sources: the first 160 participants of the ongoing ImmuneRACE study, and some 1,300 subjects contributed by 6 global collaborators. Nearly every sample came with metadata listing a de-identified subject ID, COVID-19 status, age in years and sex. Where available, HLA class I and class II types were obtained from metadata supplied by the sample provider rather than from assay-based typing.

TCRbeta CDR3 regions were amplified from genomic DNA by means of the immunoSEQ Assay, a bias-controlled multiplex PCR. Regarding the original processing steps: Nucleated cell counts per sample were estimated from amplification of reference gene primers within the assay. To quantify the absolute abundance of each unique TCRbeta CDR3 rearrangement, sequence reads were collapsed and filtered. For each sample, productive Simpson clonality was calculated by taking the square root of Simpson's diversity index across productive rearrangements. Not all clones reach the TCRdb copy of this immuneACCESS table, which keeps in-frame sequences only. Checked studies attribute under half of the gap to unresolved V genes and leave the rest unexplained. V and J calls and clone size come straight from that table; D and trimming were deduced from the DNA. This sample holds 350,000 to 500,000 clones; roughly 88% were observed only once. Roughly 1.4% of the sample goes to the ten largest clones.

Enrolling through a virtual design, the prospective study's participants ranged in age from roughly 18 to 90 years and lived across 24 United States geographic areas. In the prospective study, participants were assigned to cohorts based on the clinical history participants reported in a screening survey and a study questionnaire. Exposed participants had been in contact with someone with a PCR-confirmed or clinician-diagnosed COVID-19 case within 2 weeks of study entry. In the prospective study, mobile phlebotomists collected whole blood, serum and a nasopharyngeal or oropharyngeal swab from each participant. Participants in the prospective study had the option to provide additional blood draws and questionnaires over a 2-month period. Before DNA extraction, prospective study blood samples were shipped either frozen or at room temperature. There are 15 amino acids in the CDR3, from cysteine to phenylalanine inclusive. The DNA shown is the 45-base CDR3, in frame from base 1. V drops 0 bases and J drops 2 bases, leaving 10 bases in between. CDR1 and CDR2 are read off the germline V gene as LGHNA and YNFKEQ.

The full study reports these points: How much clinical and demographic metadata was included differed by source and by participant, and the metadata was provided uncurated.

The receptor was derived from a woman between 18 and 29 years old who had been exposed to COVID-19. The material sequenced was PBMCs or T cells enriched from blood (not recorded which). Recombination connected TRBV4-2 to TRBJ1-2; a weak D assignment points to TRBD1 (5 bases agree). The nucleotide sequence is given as TGTGCCAGCAGCCAAGATTCCCAGGGAAACTATGGCTACACCTTC. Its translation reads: CASSQDSQGNYGYTF.